Listed below are T cell receptor beta chains from one sample, sequenced in a study of T cells of healthy individuals. TCRdb re-analysed the 5' RACE reads in MiXCR, keeping a single row per CDR3 protein. The table lists about 82,000 distinct CDR3 sequences, around 5.1% of them singletons. Receptors originate from a female donor in good health. Each CDR3 is given with its conserved first and last residue. A D gene is named only where the DNA matches it firmly. Rows may omit the clone size; those that give it use once, few, many or a size class.

>-|many|TRBJ2-7|TRBV29-1
TGCAGCGTTGAAGAGTCCGGGATCAGCGAGCAGTACTTC
CSVEESGISEQYF
>TRBD2|many|TRBJ2-5|TRBV7-2
TGTGCCAGCACGGGGGCGGGAGGGCGTCAAGAGACCCAGTACTTC
CASTGAGGRQETQYF
>-|many|TRBJ1-1|TRBV19
TGTGCCAGTAGTCAAACTGGGACTCTGTGGACTGAAGCTTTCTTT
CASSQTGTLWTEAFF
>-|few|TRBJ2-1|TRBV27
TGTGCCAGCAGTTTACAGGGCGCGGGTCGTAATGAGCAGTTCTTC
CASSLQGAGRNEQFF
>-|-|TRBJ2-5|TRBV5-1
TGCGCCAGCAGCCCGGGGACCGAACAAGAGACCCAGTACTTC
CASSPGTEQETQYF
>TRBD2|few|TRBJ2-2|TRBV6-5
TGTGCCAGCAGTCCCCTAGCGGGGGCCACCGGGGAGCTGTTTTTT
CASSPLAGATGELFF
>TRBD1|few|TRBJ1-6|TRBV27
TGTGCCAGCAGTTTACAGGGGGCGCATTCACCCCTCCACTTT
CASSLQGAHSPLHF
>-|many|TRBJ1-2|TRBV29-1
TGCAGCGTTGGAGACAGCCTTATGTGGGGCTACACCTTC
CSVGDSLMWGYTF
>TRBD2|many|TRBJ2-7|TRBV12-3/TRBV12-4
TGTGCCAGCAGCGGACTAGTCATGGTGGAGCAGTACTTC
CASSGLVMVEQYF
>TRBD2|few|TRBJ2-7|TRBV7-2
TGTGCCAGCAGCTTAGGGACTAGCGGGAGAGCCTACGAGCAGTACTTC
CASSLGTSGRAYEQYF
>TRBD2|-|TRBJ2-1|TRBV5-1
TGCGCCAGCACCTTGATAGCGGGAGCAGGGAATGAGCAGTTCTTC
CASTLIAGAGNEQFF
>-|many|TRBJ1-2|TRBV14
TGTGCCAGCAGCCAAGCCAGGTGGGATGGCTACACCTTC
CASSQARWDGYTF
>-|few|TRBJ2-3|TRBV20-1
TGCAGTGTGGGTTTTTCAGATACGCAGTATTTT
CSVGFSDTQYF
>-|-|TRBJ1-2|TRBV6-5
TGTGCCAGCAGTAGCTATCAGGTGGAGAACTATGGCTACACCTTC
CASSSYQVENYGYTF
>-|many|TRBJ2-3|TRBV29-1
TGCAGCGTTGAAGACGGCACAGATACGCAGTATTTT
CSVEDGTDTQYF
>TRBD1|many|TRBJ1-2|TRBV12-3/TRBV12-4
TGTGCCAGCAGTCCGGGACAGGGGGCGAACTATGGCTACACCTTC
CASSPGQGANYGYTF
>TRBD1|few|TRBJ2-7|TRBV6-2/TRBV6-3
TGTGCCAGCAAGCCTCCACAGGGGCGGAACGAGCAGTACTTC
CASKPPQGRNEQYF
>-|-|TRBJ2-5|TRBV7-2
TGTGCCAGCAGCCCGGGGACAATAAACCGGCCAGAGACCCAGTACTTC
CASSPGTINRPETQYF
>TRBD2|many|TRBJ2-7|TRBV27
TGTGCCAGCAGTCTACTAGCGGGGGGGGACGAGCAGTACTTC
CASSLLAGGDEQYF
>TRBD1|few|TRBJ1-3|TRBV27
TGTGCCAGCAGTTTAGACAGGGGATCTGGAAACACCATATATTTT
CASSLDRGSGNTIYF
>-|few|TRBJ1-1|TRBV29-1
TGCAGCGTTGAAAACCCGAGAAGGGGAGGAACTTTCTTT
CSVENPRRGGTFF
>TRBD2|many|TRBJ2-7|TRBV4-3
TGCGCCAGCAGCCAAGATAGCGGGTACGAGCAGTACTTC
CASSQDSGYEQYF
>-|-|TRBJ1-1|TRBV29-1
TGCAGCGCGGAAGACGGGCGGTTGAACACTGAAGCTTTCTTT
CSAEDGRLNTEAFF
>-|few|TRBJ2-2|TRBV19
TGTGCCAGTAGTCCCTCTAAACCCCTGAACACCGGGGAGCTGTTTTTT
CASSPSKPLNTGELFF
>-|many|TRBJ2-3|TRBV29-1
TGCAGCGTTGAAGATCCTACTACCGCTAGCACAGATACGCAGTATTTT
CSVEDPTTASTDTQYF
>TRBD2|many|TRBJ2-5|TRBV5-5
TGTGCCAGCAGCTTGGAGGCTAGCGGTTCGGAGACCCAGTACTTC
CASSLEASGSETQYF
>-|-|TRBJ2-1|TRBV7-7
TGTGCTAGCAGCTTACTAGGAGGCAATGATCAGTTCTTC
CASSLLGGNDQFF
>TRBD2|few|TRBJ2-7|TRBV5-1
TGCGCCAGCAGCTTGGAGCGGCTAGCGGGCGTCTACGAGCAGTACTTC
CASSLERLAGVYEQYF
>-|-|TRBJ2-7|TRBV4-2
TGTGCCAGCAGCCAAGATGCTAGCGACAGCTCCTACGAGCAGTACTTC
CASSQDASDSSYEQYF
>TRBD2|many|TRBJ2-5|TRBV20-1
TGCAGTGCCGGGACTAGCGGGAGGGCCATGGAGACCCAGTACTTC
CSAGTSGRAMETQYF
>TRBD1|many|TRBJ2-3|TRBV7-9
TGTGCCAGCTACGGTACAGGGGCAGTCCTCACAGATACGCAGTATTTT
CASYGTGAVLTDTQYF
>-|few|TRBJ2-7|TRBV6-5
TGTGCCAGCAGTTACTCAAGCGCCGATGGAAACACCGCCTACGAGCAGTACTTC
CASSYSSADGNTAYEQYF
>-|many|TRBJ1-6|TRBV5-5
TGTGCCAGCAGCTTGACCGATAATTCACCCCTCCACTTT
CASSLTDNSPLHF
>-|many|TRBJ2-2|TRBV5-1
TGCGCCAGCAGCTTGGCCGAGCGGAACACCGGGGAGCTGTTTTTT
CASSLAERNTGELFF
>-|many|TRBJ2-7|TRBV12-3/TRBV12-4
TGTGCCAGCGCGGCGAGCTCCTACGAGCAGTACTTC
CASAASSYEQYF
>-|many|TRBJ1-5|TRBV5-1
TGCGCCAGCAGCTACGGGGTTCGACAGCCCCAGCATTTT
CASSYGVRQPQHF
>-|many|TRBJ1-1|TRBV27
TGTGCCAGCAGAATAGCGAACACTGAAGCTTTCTTT
CASRIANTEAFF
>-|many|TRBJ1-2|TRBV3-1
TGTGCCAGCAGCCCGGACACCAACTATGGCTACACCTTC
CASSPDTNYGYTF
>-|many|TRBJ2-7|TRBV9
TGTGCCAGCAGCGCCCAGCAGAGCTACGAGCAGTACTTC
CASSAQQSYEQYF
>-|many|TRBJ1-2|TRBV30
TGTGCCTACAACGGAGGGTCTAATGGCTACACCTTC
CAYNGGSNGYTF
>TRBD1|many|TRBJ2-5|TRBV13
TGTGCCAGCAGCTCGGACAGGGACCTCCAAGAGACCCAGTACTTC
CASSSDRDLQETQYF
>-|many|TRBJ2-7|TRBV7-9
TGTGCCAGCAGTTTGACGGAGGAGCAGTACTTC
CASSLTEEQYF
>TRBD1|-|TRBJ2-2|TRBV6-6
TGTGCCAGCAGCCCCACAGGGGGCTCGGGCACCGGGGAGCTGTTTTTT
CASSPTGGSGTGELFF
>-|-|TRBJ2-3|TRBV6-2/TRBV6-3
TGTGCCAGCAGTTATAGGAGGGCCTCTAGCACAGATACGCAGTATTTT
CASSYRRASSTDTQYF
>-|many|TRBJ2-1|TRBV20-1
TGCAGTGCAAGCCGGCCAGCCAACTCCTACAATGAGCAGTTCTTC
CSASRPANSYNEQFF
>-|-|TRBJ2-1|TRBV19
TGTGCCAGTAGTACTCAGGGGACTACTACCTCCAATGAGCAGTTCTTC
CASSTQGTTTSNEQFF
>-|many|TRBJ2-1|TRBV11-1
TGTGCCAGCAGCACGTTGGGGCGGGATGGTAGGGATGAGCAGTTCTTC
CASSTLGRDGRDEQFF
>TRBD2|many|TRBJ2-1|TRBV7-2
TGTGCCAGCAGCAACCCGGGGGGGGTGCGGCGGGAGGAATACAATGAGCAGTTCTTC
CASSNPGGVRREEYNEQFF
>TRBD2|many|TRBJ2-1|TRBV20-1
TGCAGTGCTAGTAAGGCGGGAGCTGCGGATGAGCAGTTCTTC
CSASKAGAADEQFF
>-|-|TRBJ2-7|TRBV6-2/TRBV6-3
TGTGCCAGCAGTTACCCAGGACGGGACTACGAGCAGTACTTC
CASSYPGRDYEQYF
>-|many|TRBJ2-3|TRBV27
TGTGCCAGCAGTTTGTTGAGGGCCACAGATACGCAGTATTTT
CASSLLRATDTQYF
>-|many|TRBJ2-3|TRBV20-1
TGCAGTGCTAGAGAGGGCCATACAGATACGCAGTATTTT
CSAREGHTDTQYF